This TCR beta chain was captured in a study of blood T cell repertoires in COVID-19. Study at large: The United States, Italy and Spain provided the acute and convalescent COVID-19 samples.

Authors' data handling: How many nucleated cells were present was estimated from reference gene primer amplification. Libraries were prepared by immunoSEQ multiplex PCR; TCRdb keeps only in-frame clonotypes and omits some of them. V and J calls and clone size follow that table, whereas D and trimming were derived from the DNA. This table holds tens of thousands of clones, 78% found once. Trimming shortened V by 6 bases and J by 4 bases, and 13 bases separated the two germline ends. The germline gives CDR1 SGHTA, CDR2 FQGNSA. This CDR3 spans 15 amino acids. The TCR was taken from an elderly man with acute or convalescent COVID-19. The chain uses TRBV7-2 and TRBJ2-6; D is perhaps TRBD1 (6 bases). Specimen: peripheral blood. The CDR3 spells CASRPTGLGANVLTF. The CDR3 nucleotides read TGTGCCAGCAGACCTACAGGGTTAGGGGCCAACGTCCTGACTTTC.